The T cell receptor beta chain under discussion was sequenced for a study of spatial heterogeneity in lung cancer. Study-level information: Sequences of the beta chain were consistently detected in greater numbers than alpha-chain sequences.

On each TCR cDNA molecule, a unique molecular identifier was present. TCRdb independently ran MiXCR on the 5' RACE reads; one entry per CDR3 protein. The sample lists over 25,000 distinct CDR3 sequences, around 8.4% occurring once. This clonotype appeared many times. Noted time point: sample taken at primary tumor resection. From tumor, nontumor lung or frozen PBMC, whole RNA was taken unsorted for sequencing. A total of around 67 untreated early-stage non-small cell lung cancer patients served as donors. The CDR3 length is 14 residues. Germline-derived CDR1 and CDR2 are LGHDT and YNNKEL (reference sequence). Trimming removed 3 bases at V and 1 base at J, with 10 bases between.

This receptor was obtained from a female donor with early-stage non-small cell lung cancer. The sample in question was PBMCs, obtained at surgery. The chain combines TRBV3-1 with TRBJ2-7; TRBD2 is a possible D gene (6 bases). CDR3 DNA: TGTGCCAGCAGCCATTCCGGGGGTTCCTACGAGCAGTACTTC. Translation: CASSHSGGSYEQYF.